Sequencing of this TCR beta chain was carried out in a study of shared clonotypes between healthy human individuals. Background on the study: Per donor, CD8 memory used one plate, CD8 naive used two, CD4 memory used three and CD4 naive used three. Study-wide findings and caveats: As a rule, naive subsets had a larger estimated richness than memory subsets.

Sorted-subset replicate PCR reactions were performed with about 190 ng DNA, corresponding to roughly 27,000 T cell genomes. Produced via immunoSEQ multiplex PCR; TCRdb's table is partial and in-frame only. The sample records around 2,000,000 clones, about 95% being singletons. As defined, naive CD8 cells were CD45RO-negative and positively selected for CCR7, with terminally differentiated effector memory CD45RA+ cells excluded. The germline V gene has CDR1 SGHNT and CDR2 YYREEE (reference sequence). The CDR3 spans 16 residues. V lost 0 bases and J lost 3, with 16 bases in between. Worth noting for this clone: Its antigen is not identified.

V is TRBV5-4 and J is TRBJ2-7; D is possibly TRBD1 (5 bases). Sample: naive CD8+ T cells sorted from blood. The receptor was isolated from a young man in good health. The CDR3 is CASSLDGQGPLYEQYF. CDR3 bases: TGTGCCAGCAGCTTGGACGGCCAGGGCCCCCTCTACGAGCAGTACTTC.